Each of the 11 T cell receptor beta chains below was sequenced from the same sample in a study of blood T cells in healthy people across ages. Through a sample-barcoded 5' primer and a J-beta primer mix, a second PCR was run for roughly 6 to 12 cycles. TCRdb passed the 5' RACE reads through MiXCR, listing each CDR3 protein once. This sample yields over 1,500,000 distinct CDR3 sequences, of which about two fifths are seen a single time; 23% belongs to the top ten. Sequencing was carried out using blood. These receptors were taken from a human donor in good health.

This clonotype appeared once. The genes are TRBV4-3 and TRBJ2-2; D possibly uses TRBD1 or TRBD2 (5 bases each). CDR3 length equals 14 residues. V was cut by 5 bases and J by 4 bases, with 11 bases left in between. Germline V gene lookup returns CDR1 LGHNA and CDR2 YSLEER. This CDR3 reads CASSRDRITGELFF. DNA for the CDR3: TGCGCCAGCAGCAGGGACCGAATCACCGGGGAGCTGTTTTTT.

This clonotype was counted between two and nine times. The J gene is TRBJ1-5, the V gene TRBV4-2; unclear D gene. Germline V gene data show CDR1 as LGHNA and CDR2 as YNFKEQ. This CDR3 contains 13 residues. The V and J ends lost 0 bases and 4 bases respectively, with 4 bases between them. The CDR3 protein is CASSQEENQPQHF. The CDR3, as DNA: TGTGCCAGCAGCCAAGAAGAGAATCAGCCCCAGCATTTT.

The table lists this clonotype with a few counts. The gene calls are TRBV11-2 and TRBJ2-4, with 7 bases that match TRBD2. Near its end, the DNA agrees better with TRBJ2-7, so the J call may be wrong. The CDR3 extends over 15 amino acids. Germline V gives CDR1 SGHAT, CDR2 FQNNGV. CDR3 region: CASSPRASGDYEQYF. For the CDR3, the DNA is TGTGCCAGCAGCCCGCGGGCTAGCGGAGACTACGAGCAGTACTTC.

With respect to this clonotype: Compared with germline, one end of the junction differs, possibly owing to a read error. The CDR3 bases are TGCGCCAGCAGTCAAGGTATGGGTCAGCCCCAGCATTTT. Translating gives CASSQGMGQPQHF. The chain joins TRBV4-3 to TRBJ1-5; D is unresolved. This CDR3 region has 13 residues. The germline CDR1 and CDR2 sequences are LGHNA and YSLEER.

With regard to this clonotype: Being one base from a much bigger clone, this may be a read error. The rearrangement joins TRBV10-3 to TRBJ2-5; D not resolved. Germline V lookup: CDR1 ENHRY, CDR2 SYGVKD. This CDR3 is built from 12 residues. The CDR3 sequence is CANSVSQETQYF. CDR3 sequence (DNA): TGTGCCAACAGTGTTAGCCAAGAGACCCAGTACTTC.

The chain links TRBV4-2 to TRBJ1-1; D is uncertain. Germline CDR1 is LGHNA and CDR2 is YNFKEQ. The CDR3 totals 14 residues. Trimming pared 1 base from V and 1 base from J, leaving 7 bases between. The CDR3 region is CASSQALANTEAFF. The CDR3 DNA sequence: TGTGCCAGCAGCCAAGCTCTAGCGAACACTGAAGCTTTCTTT.

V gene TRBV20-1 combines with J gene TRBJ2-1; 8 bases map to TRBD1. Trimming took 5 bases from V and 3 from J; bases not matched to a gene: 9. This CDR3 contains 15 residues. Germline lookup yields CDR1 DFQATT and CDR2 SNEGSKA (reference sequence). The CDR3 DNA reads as TGCAGTGCTGCTCCCGGGACAGGCCTCTACAATGAGCAGTTCTTC. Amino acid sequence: CSAAPGTGLYNEQFF.

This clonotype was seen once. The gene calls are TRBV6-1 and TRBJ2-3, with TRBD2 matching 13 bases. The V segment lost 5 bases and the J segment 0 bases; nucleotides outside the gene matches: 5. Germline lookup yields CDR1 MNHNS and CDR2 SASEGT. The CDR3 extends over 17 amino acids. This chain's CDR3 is CASSPGLAGRSTDTQYF. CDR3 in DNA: TGTGCCAGCAGTCCGGGACTAGCGGGGAGAAGCACAGATACGCAGTATTTT.

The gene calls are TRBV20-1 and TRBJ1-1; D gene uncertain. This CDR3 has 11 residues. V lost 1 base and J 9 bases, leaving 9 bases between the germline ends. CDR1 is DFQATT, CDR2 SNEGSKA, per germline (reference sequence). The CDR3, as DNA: TGCAGTGCTAGAGTGGACGGGCAAGCTTTCTTT. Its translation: CSARVDGQAFF.

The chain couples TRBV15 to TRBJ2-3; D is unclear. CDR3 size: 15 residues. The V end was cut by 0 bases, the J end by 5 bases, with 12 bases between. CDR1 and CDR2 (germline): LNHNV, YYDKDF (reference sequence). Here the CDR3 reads CATSRDRYRVDTQYF. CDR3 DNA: TGTGCCACCAGCAGAGATCGTTATCGAGTAGATACGCAGTATTTT.

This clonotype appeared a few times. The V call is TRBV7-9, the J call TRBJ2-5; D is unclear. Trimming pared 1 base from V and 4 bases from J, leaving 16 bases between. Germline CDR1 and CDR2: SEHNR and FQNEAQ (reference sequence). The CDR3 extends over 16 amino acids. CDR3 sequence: CASSLGAVHFGETQYF. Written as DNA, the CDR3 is TGTGCCAGCAGCTTAGGTGCGGTACATTTCGGAGAGACCCAGTACTTC.